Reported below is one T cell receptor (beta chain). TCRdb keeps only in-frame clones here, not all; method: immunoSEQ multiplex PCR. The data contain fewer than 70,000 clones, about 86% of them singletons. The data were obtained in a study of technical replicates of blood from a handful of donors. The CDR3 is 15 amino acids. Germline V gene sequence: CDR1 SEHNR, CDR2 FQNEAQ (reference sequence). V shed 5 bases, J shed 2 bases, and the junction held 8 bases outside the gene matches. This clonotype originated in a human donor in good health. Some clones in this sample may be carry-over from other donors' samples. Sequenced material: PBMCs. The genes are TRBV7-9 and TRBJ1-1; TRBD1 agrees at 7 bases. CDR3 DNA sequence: TGTGCCAGCAGCCAGTGGGACAGCGGTAACACTGAAGCTTTCTTT. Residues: CASSQWDSGNTEAFF.